These T cell receptor beta chains were read from a single sample in a study of shared clonotypes between healthy human individuals. TCRdb keeps only in-frame clones here, not all; method: immunoSEQ multiplex PCR. The sample includes some 500,000 clones, 96% of them seen just once. The specimen was naive CD4+ T cells sorted from blood. The receptor source for this set is a woman between 25 and 40 years old in good health. The conserved cysteine and the conserved F or W are not part of the CDR3 here.

v_call: TRBV14; cdr3_aa: ASSHQRVGGNIQY
v_call: TRBV7-9; cdr3_aa: ASSLELAGGTGELF
v_call: TRBV21-1; cdr3_aa: ASRTGVRCQPQH
v_call: TRBV28; cdr3_aa: ASRAGTANYGYT
v_call: TRBV28; cdr3_aa: ASSPSGSETQY
v_call: TRBV7-8; cdr3_aa: ASSPMGPKNTEAF
v_call: TRBV18; cdr3_aa: ASSPPGPSYNEQF
v_call: TRBV5-1; cdr3_aa: ASSLETGENEKLF
v_call: TRBV27; cdr3_aa: ASRTTVSQETQY
v_call: TRBV6-5; cdr3_aa: ASSIYRNTEAF
v_call: TRBV18; cdr3_aa: ASSPGQEETQY
v_call: TRBV7-2; cdr3_aa: ASSNTGGRTEAF
v_call: TRBV9; cdr3_aa: ASSVGHNNQPQH
v_call: TRBV19; cdr3_aa: ASSLAGTGAVQY
v_call: TRBV19; cdr3_aa: ASSIVLAGADTQY
v_call: TRBV18; cdr3_aa: ASSPQRSRDRGWDEKLF
v_call: TRBV5-1; cdr3_aa: ASSLGGQFNQPQH
v_call: TRBV5-5; cdr3_aa: ASSLNRPNTGELF
v_call: TRBV7-9; cdr3_aa: ASTRDLLGHEQY
v_call: TRBV5-6; cdr3_aa: ASSARPTGRTEAF
v_call: TRBV28; cdr3_aa: ASSLVLEAEQY
v_call: TRBV5-5; cdr3_aa: ASSWETGTYNEQF
v_call: TRBV6-5; cdr3_aa: ASSYSGGGQY
v_call: TRBV27; cdr3_aa: ASSFGTSGPVDLYEQY
v_call: TRBV10-1; cdr3_aa: ASRQTLGDTQY
v_call: TRBV5-4; cdr3_aa: ASSPGQEGPNTEAF
v_call: TRBV7-3; cdr3_aa: ASSPRGGAAIFYEQY
v_call: TRBV29-1; cdr3_aa: SVVTPTYEQY
v_call: TRBV7-9; cdr3_aa: ASSLGTGGLGYT
v_call: TRBV20-1; cdr3_aa: SVGHQETQY
v_call: TRBV27; cdr3_aa: ASSLTGRIGLETQY
v_call: TRBV19; cdr3_aa: ASARTSGSYEQY
v_call: TRBV5-1; cdr3_aa: ASLPTSLWSGANVLT
v_call: TRBV5-8; cdr3_aa: ASSLAPGPHT